The 15 T cell receptor beta chains below come from one sample, sequenced in a study of T cells after yellow fever vaccination. A single record per CDR3 protein comes from TCRdb applying MiXCR to the 5' RACE reads. The table has 300,000 or so distinct CDR3 sequences, 13% seen once; the top ten hold 0.4% to 0.65%. The material sequenced was CD4+ T cells sorted from PBMCs, taken 45 days after the yellow fever booster vaccination. The receptors come from a man aged 30-40 years who received the YFV17D yellow fever vaccine.

Ten or more counts support this clonotype. This chain links TRBV5-6 with TRBJ2-6; the D is unclear. Looked up from germline, CDR1 is SGHDT and CDR2 is YYEEEE. V lost 2 bases, J lost 2 bases, and 2 bases lay in between. The CDR3 loop spans 13 amino acids. In DNA form, the CDR3 reads TGTGCCAGCAGCTTAACTGGGGCCAACGTCCTGACTTTC. Translating gives CASSLTGANVLTF.

This clonotype was recorded a few times. The chain joins TRBV30 to TRBJ2-5, with D possibly being TRBD2 (5 bases). V was pared by 0 bases and J by 5 bases, with 19 bases between. This CDR3 has 16 amino acids. CDR1 is GTSNPN and CDR2 is SVGIG in the germline V gene (reference sequence). CDR3 DNA: TGTGCCTGGAGTGTATGGGCAAGGAGGTTTGGGGAGACCCAGTACTTC. This encodes CAWSVWARRFGETQYF.

This clonotype was seen many times. The V gene is TRBV5-8, the J gene TRBJ2-1; D assignment may be TRBD1 or TRBD2 (5 bases each). From germline, CDR1 is SGHTS and CDR2 YDEGEE. The V gene lost 4 bases and the J gene lost 14 bases, with 16 bases spanning the gap. The length of the CDR3 is 12 residues. Here the CDR3 DNA reads TGTGCCAGCAGCCCGGGACCTTCCGGAAAGTTCTTC. Encoded protein: CASSPGPSGKFF.

The V gene is TRBV29-1, the J gene TRBJ2-5, with a weak D call TRBD2 (6 bases). V was trimmed by 5 bases and J by 4 bases, leaving 14 bases between them. Germline V gives CDR1 SQVTM, CDR2 ANQGSEA. CDR3 length: 13 residues. The CDR3 DNA reads as TGCAGCGTTCATAGGGGAGCGGGAGAGACCCAGTACTTC. This encodes CSVHRGAGETQYF.

The rearrangement joins TRBV6-5 to TRBJ2-3, with D perhaps assigned TRBD1 or TRBD2 (5 bases each). The germline gives CDR1 MNHEY, CDR2 SVGAGI. V was trimmed by 2 bases and J by 4 bases, leaving 19 bases between them. The CDR3 has 17 residues. CDR3 sequence: CASSYGWGKRWADTQYF. The DNA of the CDR3 is TGTGCCAGCAGTTACGGCTGGGGGAAGAGGTGGGCAGATACGCAGTATTTT.

There are a few counts of this clonotype. This chain links TRBV19 with TRBJ1-5; D is uncertain. The germline gives CDR1 LNHDA, CDR2 SQIVND (reference sequence). V lost 7 bases and J 3 bases, leaving 10 bases between the germline ends. The CDR3 loop spans 13 amino acids. The CDR3 coding sequence is TGTGCCAGTAATCTTAGGAACAATCAGCCCCAGCATTTT. This codes for CASNLRNNQPQHF. The full variable domain, completed using reference TRBV19 and TRBJ1-5, is DGGITQSPKYLFRKEGQNVTLSCEQNLNHDAMYWYRQDPGQGLRLIYYSQIVNDFQKGDIAEGYSVSREKKESFPLTVTSAQKNPTAFYLCASNLRNNQPQHFGDGTRLSIL.

This clonotype occurred a few times. V is TRBV6-5 and J is TRBJ2-6, with D hard to call. The CDR3 is 15 residues long. The V end was cut by 2 bases, the J end by 8 bases, with 13 bases between. CDR1 MNHEY and CDR2 SVGAGI come from the germline V gene. The CDR3 here is CASSYRLQMTNVLTF. In DNA, the CDR3 is TGTGCCAGCAGTTACCGCCTCCAAATGACCAACGTCCTGACTTTC.

This chain links TRBV7-2 with TRBJ2-5; 7 bases map to TRBD2. The germline V gene has CDR1 SGHTA and CDR2 FQGNSA. The junction had 16 bases not matched to a gene; V was cut back by 5 bases and J by 4 bases. The CDR3 sequence is 17 residues long. In nucleotides, the CDR3 is TGTGCCAGCAGCCCACCCTGGGCTATCGGGGGGTTAGAGACCCAGTACTTC. It specifies CASSPPWAIGGLETQYF.

The chain couples TRBV7-2 to TRBJ2-1; unclear D gene. Trimming left V 5 bases short and J 5 bases short, with 10 bases between. Germline V gene lookup returns CDR1 SGHTA and CDR2 FQGNSA. There are 13 residues in the CDR3. The CDR3 sequence: CASSPGPDNEQFF. The CDR3 coding sequence is TGTGCCAGCAGCCCCGGACCAGACAATGAGCAGTTCTTC.

This clonotype has only a few counts. The chain carries TRBV20-1 and TRBJ2-7; 13 nucleotides agree with TRBD2. The CDR3 spans 14 residues. Germline values: CDR1 DFQATT, CDR2 SNEGSKA (reference sequence). J gave up 7 bases and V 6 bases, and 9 bases lay outside the gene matches. This CDR3 reads CSAPVATSGREQYF. In nucleotides, the CDR3 is TGCAGTGCACCTGTCGCGACTAGCGGGAGGGAGCAGTACTTC.

V and J are TRBV12-3 or TRBV12-4 and TRBJ1-1, with 9 bases aligning to TRBD1. CDR3 length: 14 amino acids. After removal of 5 bases from V and 3 bases from J, the junction contained 4 bases not matched to a gene. CDR3 sequence: CASSLQGADTEAFF. DNA for the CDR3: TGTGCCAGCAGTCTACAGGGGGCAGACACTGAAGCTTTCTTT.

This clonotype has more than one count but fewer than ten. The chain joins TRBV9 to TRBJ1-2; D remains unclear. V shed 4 bases and J shed 6 bases, with 10 bases lying between them. CDR3 size: 12 residues. Germline V gene sequence: CDR1 SGDLS, CDR2 YYNGEE. The CDR3 protein is CASSKIGHGYTF. In DNA form, the CDR3 reads TGTGCCAGCAGCAAAATTGGTCATGGCTACACCTTC.

This clonotype was seen repeatedly, ten times or more. This chain joins TRBV6-5 and TRBJ2-5; 9 bases are a match to TRBD1. Germline CDR1 is MNHEY and CDR2 is SVGAGI. The V segment lost 6 bases and the J segment 5 bases; nucleotides outside the gene matches: 10. This CDR3 comprises 15 residues. Written as DNA, the CDR3 is TGTGCCAGCAGATTACAGGACAGGGGTCAGGAGACCCAGTACTTC. Amino acids: CASRLQDRGQETQYF.

The rearrangement links TRBV5-1 to TRBJ2-2, with D perhaps TRBD2 (7 bases). The CDR3 is made up of 16 amino acids. Trimming left V 0 bases short and J 4 bases short, with 13 bases between. Germline loops: CDR1 SGHRS, CDR2 YFSETQ. The CDR3 is CASSLAWGGGTGELFF. DNA for the CDR3: TGCGCCAGCAGCTTGGCCTGGGGAGGGGGCACCGGGGAGCTGTTTTTT.

This clonotype turned up a few times. This chain uses TRBV4-1 with TRBJ2-1; D is tentatively TRBD1 or TRBD2 (6 bases each). This CDR3 comprises 14 residues. V was clipped by 8 bases and J by 4 bases, with 15 bases between them. Germline CDR1 is MGHRA and CDR2 is YSYEKL. CDR3 nucleotides: TGCGCCAGCTCTAGGGGGACTGGTTACAATGAGCAGTTCTTC. This gives the protein CASSRGTGYNEQFF.